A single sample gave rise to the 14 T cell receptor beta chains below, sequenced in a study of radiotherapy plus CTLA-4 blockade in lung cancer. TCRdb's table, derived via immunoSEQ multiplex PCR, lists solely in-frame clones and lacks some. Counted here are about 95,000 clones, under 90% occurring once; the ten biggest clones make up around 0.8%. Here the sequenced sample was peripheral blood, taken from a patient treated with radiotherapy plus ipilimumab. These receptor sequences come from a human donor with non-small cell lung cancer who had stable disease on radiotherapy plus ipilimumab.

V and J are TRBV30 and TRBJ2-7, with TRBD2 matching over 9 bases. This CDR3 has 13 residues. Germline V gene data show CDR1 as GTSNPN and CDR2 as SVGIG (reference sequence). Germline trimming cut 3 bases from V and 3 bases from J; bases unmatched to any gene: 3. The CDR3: CAWRAGGSYEQYF. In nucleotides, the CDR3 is TGTGCCTGGAGGGCGGGGGGGAGCTACGAGCAGTACTTC.

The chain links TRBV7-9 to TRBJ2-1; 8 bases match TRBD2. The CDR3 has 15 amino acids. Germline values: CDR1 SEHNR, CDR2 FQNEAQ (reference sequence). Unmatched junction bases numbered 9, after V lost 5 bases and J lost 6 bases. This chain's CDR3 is CASSPTLGLVNEQFF. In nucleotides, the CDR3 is TGTGCCAGCAGCCCAACACTGGGACTAGTCAATGAGCAGTTCTTC.

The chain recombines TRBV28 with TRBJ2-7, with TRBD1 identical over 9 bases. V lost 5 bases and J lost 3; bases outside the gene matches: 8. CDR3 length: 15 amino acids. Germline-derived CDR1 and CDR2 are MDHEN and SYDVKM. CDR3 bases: TGTGCCAGCAGTACGGGGGGACAGGGTTTCTACGAGCAGTACTTC. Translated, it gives CASSTGGQGFYEQYF. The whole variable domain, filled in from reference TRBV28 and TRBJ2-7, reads DVKVTQSSRYLVKRTGEKVFLECVQDMDHENMFWYRQDPGLGLRLIYFSYDVKMKEKGDIPEGYSVSREKKERFSLILESASTNQTSMYLCASSTGGQGFYEQYFGPGTRLTVT.

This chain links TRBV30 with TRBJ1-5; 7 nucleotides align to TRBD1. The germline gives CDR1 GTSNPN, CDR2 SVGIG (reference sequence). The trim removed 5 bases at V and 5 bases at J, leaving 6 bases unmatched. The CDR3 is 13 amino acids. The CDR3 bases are TGTGCCTGGGCCTCAGGGGGTTATCAGCCCCAGCATTTT. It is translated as CAWASGGYQPQHF.

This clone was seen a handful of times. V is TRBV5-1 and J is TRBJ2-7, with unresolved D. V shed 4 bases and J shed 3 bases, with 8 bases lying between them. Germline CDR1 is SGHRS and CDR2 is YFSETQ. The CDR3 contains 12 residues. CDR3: CASSLPGYEQYF. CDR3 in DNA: TGCGCCAGCAGCCTCCCAGGCTACGAGCAGTACTTC.

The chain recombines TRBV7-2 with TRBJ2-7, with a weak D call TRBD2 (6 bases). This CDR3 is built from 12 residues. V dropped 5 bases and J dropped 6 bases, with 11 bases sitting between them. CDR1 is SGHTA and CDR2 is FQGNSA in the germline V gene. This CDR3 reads CASSLPGGEQYF. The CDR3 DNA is TGTGCCAGCAGCCTCCCCGGGGGCGAGCAGTACTTC. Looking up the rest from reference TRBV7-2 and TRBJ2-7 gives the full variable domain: GAGVSQSPSNKVTEKGKDVELRCDPISGHTALYWYRQSLGQGLEFLIYFQGNSAPDKSGLPSDRFSAERTGGSVSTLTIQRTQQEDSAVYLCASSLPGGEQYFGPGTRLTVT.

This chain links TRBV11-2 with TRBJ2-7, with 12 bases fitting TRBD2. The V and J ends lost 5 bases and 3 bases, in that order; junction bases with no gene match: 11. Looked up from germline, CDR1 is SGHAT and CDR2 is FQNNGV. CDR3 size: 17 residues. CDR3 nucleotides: TGTGCCAGCAGCCGCTCGACCCCGGGACTAGCGGGCTACGAGCAGTACTTC. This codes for CASSRSTPGLAGYEQYF.

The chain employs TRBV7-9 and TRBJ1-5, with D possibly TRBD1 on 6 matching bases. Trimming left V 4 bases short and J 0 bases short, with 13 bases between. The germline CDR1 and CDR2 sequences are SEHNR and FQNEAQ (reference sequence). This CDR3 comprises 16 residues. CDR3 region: CASSSPRTDSNQPQHF. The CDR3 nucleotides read TGTGCCAGCAGCTCACCGAGGACAGATAGCAATCAGCCCCAGCATTTT.

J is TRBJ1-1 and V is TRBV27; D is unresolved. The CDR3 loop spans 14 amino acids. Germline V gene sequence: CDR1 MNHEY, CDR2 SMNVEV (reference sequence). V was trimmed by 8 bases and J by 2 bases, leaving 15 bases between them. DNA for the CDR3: TGTGCCAGCTTCACCGGGGTGGGAAACACTGAAGCTTTCTTT. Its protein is CASFTGVGNTEAFF.

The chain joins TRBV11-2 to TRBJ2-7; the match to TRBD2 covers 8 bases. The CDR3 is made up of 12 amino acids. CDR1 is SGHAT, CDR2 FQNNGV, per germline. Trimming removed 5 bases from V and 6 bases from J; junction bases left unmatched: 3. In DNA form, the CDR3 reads TGTGCCAGCAGCCCGAGCGGGAGCGAGCAGTACTTC. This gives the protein CASSPSGSEQYF.

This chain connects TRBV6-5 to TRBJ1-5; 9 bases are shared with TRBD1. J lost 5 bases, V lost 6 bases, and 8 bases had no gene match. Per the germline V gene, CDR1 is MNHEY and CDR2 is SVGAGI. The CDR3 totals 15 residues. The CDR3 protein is CASRPRDREYQPQHF. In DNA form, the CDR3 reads TGTGCCAGCAGGCCCCGGGACAGGGAATATCAGCCCCAGCATTTT.

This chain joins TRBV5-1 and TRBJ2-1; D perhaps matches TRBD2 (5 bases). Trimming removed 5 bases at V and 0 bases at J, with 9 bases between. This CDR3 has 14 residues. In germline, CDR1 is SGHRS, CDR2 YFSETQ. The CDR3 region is CASRVTSSYNEQFF. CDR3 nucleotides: TGCGCCAGCAGGGTAACTAGCTCCTACAATGAGCAGTTCTTC. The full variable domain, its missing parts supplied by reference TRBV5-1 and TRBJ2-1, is KAGVTQTPRYLIKTRGQQVTLSCSPISGHRSVSWYQQTPGQGLQFLFEYFSETQRNKGNFPGRFSGRQFSNSRSEMNVSTLELGDSALYLCASRVTSSYNEQFFGPGTRLTVL.

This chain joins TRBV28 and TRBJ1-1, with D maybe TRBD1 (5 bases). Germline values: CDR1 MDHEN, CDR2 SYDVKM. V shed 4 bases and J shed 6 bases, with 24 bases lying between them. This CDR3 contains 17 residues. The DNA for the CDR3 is TGTGCCAGCAGTTCCCTGCGGGACGCAATAAAGAGGGCTGAAGCTTTCTTT. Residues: CASSSLRDAIKRAEAFF.

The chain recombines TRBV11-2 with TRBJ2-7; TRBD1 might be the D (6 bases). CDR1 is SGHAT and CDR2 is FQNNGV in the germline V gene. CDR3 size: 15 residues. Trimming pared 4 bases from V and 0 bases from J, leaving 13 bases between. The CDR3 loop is CASSSTGTHSYEQYF. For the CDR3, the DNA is TGTGCCAGCAGCTCAACCGGGACACACTCCTACGAGCAGTACTTC. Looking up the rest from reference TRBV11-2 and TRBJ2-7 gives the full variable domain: EAGVAQSPRYKIIEKRQSVAFWCNPISGHATLYWYQQILGQGPKLLIQFQNNGVVDDSQLPKDRFSAERLKGVDSTLKIQPAKLEDSAVYLCASSSTGTHSYEQYFGPGTRLTVT.